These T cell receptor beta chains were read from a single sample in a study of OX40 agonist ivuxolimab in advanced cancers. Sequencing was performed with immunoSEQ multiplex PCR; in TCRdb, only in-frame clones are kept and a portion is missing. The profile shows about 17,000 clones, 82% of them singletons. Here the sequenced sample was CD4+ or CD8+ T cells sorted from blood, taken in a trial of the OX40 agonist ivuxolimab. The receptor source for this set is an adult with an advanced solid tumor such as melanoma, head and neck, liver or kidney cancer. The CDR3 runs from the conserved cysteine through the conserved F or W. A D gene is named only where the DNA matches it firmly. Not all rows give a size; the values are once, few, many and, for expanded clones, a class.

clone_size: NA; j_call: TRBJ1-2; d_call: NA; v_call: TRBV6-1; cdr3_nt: TGTGCCAGCCTCGAGGGGGTTTCTGGCTACACCTTC; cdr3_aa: CASLEGVSGYTF
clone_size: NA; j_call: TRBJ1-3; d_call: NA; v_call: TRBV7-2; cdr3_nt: TGTGCCAGCAGGCAGATCTCTGGAAACACCATATATTTT; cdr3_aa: CASRQISGNTIYF
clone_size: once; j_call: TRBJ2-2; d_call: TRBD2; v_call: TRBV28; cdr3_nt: TGTGCCAGCAGTTTGCCCCGACTAGCGGGAGGGTATACCGGGGAGCTGTTTTTT; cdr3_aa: CASSLPRLAGGYTGELFF
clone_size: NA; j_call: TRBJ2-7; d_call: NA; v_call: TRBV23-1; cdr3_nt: TGCGCCGGCCGGGCCCTCCAGCAGTACTTC; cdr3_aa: CAGRALQQYF
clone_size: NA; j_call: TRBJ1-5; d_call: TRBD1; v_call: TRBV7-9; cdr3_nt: TGTGCCAGCAGCTTAGGACAGGGCCGCAATCAGCCCCAGCATTTT; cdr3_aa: CASSLGQGRNQPQHF
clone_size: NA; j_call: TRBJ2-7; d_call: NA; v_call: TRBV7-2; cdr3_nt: TGTGCCAGCAGCCCCATCGGCTCCTACGAGCAGTACTTC; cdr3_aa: CASSPIGSYEQYF
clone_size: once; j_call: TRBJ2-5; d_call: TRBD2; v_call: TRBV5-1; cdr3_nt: TGCGCCAGCAGCTTGGCGAAGACTAGCGGGAGGGTCGGGGAGACCCAGTACTTC; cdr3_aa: CASSLAKTSGRVGETQYF
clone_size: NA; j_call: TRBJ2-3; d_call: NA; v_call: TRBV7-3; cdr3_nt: TGTGCCAGCCCGATCGGCCAGCGGATATCCACAGATACGCAGTATTTT; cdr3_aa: CASPIGQRISTDTQYF
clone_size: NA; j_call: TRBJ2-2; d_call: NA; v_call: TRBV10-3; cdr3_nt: TGTGCCATCAGTGAGTCGGACGGGTCCGTTGGTACCGGGGAGCTGTTTTTT; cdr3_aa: CAISESDGSVGTGELFF
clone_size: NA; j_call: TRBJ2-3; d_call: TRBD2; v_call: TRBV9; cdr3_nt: TGTGCCAGCAGCACACAGGGAAGCGGGAGGACAGATACGCAGTATTTT; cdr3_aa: CASSTQGSGRTDTQYF
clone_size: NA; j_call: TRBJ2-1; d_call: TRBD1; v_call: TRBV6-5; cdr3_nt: TGTGCCAGCAGTCCCGGGACAGGTACGGTCTGGTTCTTC; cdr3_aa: CASSPGTGTVWFF
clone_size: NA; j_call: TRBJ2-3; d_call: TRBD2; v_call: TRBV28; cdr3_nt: TGTGCCAGCAGTTTAGGACTAGCGGGTGTCACAGATACGCAGTATTTT; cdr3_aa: CASSLGLAGVTDTQYF
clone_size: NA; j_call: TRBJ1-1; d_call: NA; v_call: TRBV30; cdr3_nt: TGTGCCTGGAACGTACGAACTGAAGCTTTCTTT; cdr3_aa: CAWNVRTEAFF
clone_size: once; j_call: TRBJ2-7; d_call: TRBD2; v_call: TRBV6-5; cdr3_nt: TGTGCCAGCATCCGAGCGGGAGCTCCCCACGAGCAGTACTTC; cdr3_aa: CASIRAGAPHEQYF
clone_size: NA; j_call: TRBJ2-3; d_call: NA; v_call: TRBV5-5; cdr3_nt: TGTGCCAGCAACCCCGGGACTTTTGCAGATACGCAGTATTTT; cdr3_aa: CASNPGTFADTQYF
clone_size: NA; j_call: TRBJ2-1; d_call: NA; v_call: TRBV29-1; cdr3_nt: TGCAGCGTTGAAAAGGGGCGTGAGCAGTTCTTC; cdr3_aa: CSVEKGREQFF
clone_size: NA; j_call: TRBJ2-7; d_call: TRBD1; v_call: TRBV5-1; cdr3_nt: TGCGCCAGCAGCCCGGGACAGGGGGCTTACGAGCAGTACTTC; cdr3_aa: CASSPGQGAYEQYF
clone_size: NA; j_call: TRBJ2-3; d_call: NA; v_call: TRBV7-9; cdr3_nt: TGTGCCAGCAGCTCTAGCCGGGGAACAGATACGCAGTATTTT; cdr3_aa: CASSSSRGTDTQYF
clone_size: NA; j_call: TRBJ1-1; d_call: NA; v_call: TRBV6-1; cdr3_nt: TGTGCCAGCAGTCCGGGACATCTAAACACTGAAGCTTTCTTT; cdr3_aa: CASSPGHLNTEAFF
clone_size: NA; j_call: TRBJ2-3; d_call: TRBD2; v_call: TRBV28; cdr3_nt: TGTGCCAGCAGCCGGACTAGCGGGAGAGTAGGGGGCACAGATACGCAGTATTTT; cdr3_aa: CASSRTSGRVGGTDTQYF
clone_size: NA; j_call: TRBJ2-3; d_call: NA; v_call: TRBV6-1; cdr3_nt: TGTGCCAGCAGTGAAGCCAACGGCTACACAGATACGCAGTATTTT; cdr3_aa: CASSEANGYTDTQYF
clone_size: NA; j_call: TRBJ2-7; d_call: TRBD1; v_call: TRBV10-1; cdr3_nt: TGCGCCAGCAGTTCGACCGGGACAGGGATGTTCGAGCAGTACTTC; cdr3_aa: CASSSTGTGMFEQYF
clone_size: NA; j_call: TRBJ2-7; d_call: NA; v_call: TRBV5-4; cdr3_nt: TGTGCCAGCAGCTTGGGGGGGGACTACGAGCAGTACTTC; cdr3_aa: CASSLGGDYEQYF
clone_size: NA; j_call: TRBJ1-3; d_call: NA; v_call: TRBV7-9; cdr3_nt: TGTGCCAGCAGCTTGTACAGACTCTCTGGAAACACCATATATTTT; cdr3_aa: CASSLYRLSGNTIYF
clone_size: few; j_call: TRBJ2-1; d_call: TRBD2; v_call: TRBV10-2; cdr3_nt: TGCGCCAGCAGTAGTACTAGCGGAGAGCAGTTCTTC; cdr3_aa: CASSSTSGEQFF
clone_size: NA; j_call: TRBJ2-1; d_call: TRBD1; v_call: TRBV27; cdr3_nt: TGTGCCAGCAGTCCCCCAGGGACAGGGGGCCGCAATGAGCAGTTCTTC; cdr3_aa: CASSPPGTGGRNEQFF
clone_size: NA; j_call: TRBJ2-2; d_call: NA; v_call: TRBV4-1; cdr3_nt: TGCGCCAGCAGCCGTCTGCGGGCTAGCTCGAACACCGGGGAGCTGTTTTTT; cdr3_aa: CASSRLRASSNTGELFF
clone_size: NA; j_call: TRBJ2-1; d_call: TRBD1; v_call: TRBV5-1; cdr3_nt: TGCGCCAGCAGGAAATCCAGGGGGTATGAGCAGTTCTTC; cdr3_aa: CASRKSRGYEQFF
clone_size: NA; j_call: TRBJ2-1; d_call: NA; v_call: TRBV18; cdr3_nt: TGTGCCAGCTCACCGTATACTACAAATGAGCAGTTCTTC; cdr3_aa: CASSPYTTNEQFF
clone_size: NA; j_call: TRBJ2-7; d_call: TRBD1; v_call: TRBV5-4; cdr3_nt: TGTGCCAGCAGCTTGTCCGGGACAGGGAGCCGCGAGCAGTACTTC; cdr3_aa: CASSLSGTGSREQYF
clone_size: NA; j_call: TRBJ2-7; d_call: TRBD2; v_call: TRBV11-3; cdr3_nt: TGTGCCAGCAGCAAGACTAGCGGGATGGGCGAGCAGTACTTC; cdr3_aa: CASSKTSGMGEQYF
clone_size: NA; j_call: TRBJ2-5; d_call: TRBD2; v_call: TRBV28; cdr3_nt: TGTGCCAGCAGCCCCCCGCTAGCGGGAGGGCGGGAGCAGTACTTC; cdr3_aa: CASSPPLAGGREQYF
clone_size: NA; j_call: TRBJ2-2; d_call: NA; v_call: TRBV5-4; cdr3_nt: TGTGCCAGCAGCTATAATGATTTCAGAGGGTTGAGCACCGGGGAGCTGTTTTTT; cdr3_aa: CASSYNDFRGLSTGELFF
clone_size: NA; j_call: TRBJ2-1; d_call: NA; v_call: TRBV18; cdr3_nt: TGTGCCAGCTCACCCTTATCCGGGGACGGTAATGAGCAGTTCTTC; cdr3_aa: CASSPLSGDGNEQFF